One and the same sample provided the 20 T cell receptor beta chains below, sequenced in a study of blood T cells in healthy people across ages. Primed by a sample-barcoded 5' primer and a J-beta primer mix, a second PCR proceeded for roughly 6 to 12 cycles. TCRdb redid the calling of the 5' RACE reads with MiXCR, one entry per CDR3 protein. Among around 2 million distinct CDR3 sequences listed, 30% to 40% were seen once. Sequencing was performed on blood. Receptors were obtained from a human donor in good health.

The V and J genes are TRBV28 and TRBJ2-2, with D possibly matching TRBD2 (6 bases). This CDR3 contains 18 residues. CDR1 and CDR2 from the germline V gene are MDHEN and SYDVKM. Trimming took 3 bases from V and 0 from J, leaving 17 bases between them. CDR3 region: CASSFPDRDSANTGELFF. The CDR3 DNA reads TGTGCCAGCAGTTTCCCTGACCGGGACTCCGCGAACACCGGGGAGCTGTTTTTT.

J is TRBJ1-1 and V is TRBV12-3 or TRBV12-4; weak D call: TRBD1 (5 bases). Trimming removed 6 bases at V and 1 base at J, with 18 bases between. This CDR3 region has 16 residues. Here the CDR3 DNA reads TGTGCCAGCAGGCCGGGACTTAATTCCGGGAACACTGAAGCTTTCTTT. It specifies CASRPGLNSGNTEAFF.

The chain has TRBV20-1 and TRBJ1-1; D uncertain. V was pared by 2 bases and J by 3 bases, with 16 bases between. The V gene's germline CDR1 is DFQATT and CDR2 SNEGSKA (reference sequence). The CDR3 runs to 15 residues. CDR3 sequence: CSARIRDLWDTEAFF. The CDR3 DNA is TGCAGTGCTAGAATCAGAGATCTCTGGGACACTGAAGCTTTCTTT.

The V gene is TRBV29-1, the J gene TRBJ2-7; 7 bases are a match to TRBD1. With V trimmed by 7 bases and J by 4 bases, 37 bases remained unmatched. Germline loops: CDR1 SQVTM, CDR2 ANQGSEA. The CDR3 is 22 amino acids. The CDR3 region is CSAVPLNGVSRQGEKWAYEQYF. The CDR3 DNA reads TGCAGCGCCGTACCACTGAACGGGGTTTCCCGCCAGGGGGAGAAATGGGCGTACGAGCAGTACTTC.

This chain connects TRBV5-6 to TRBJ2-1; 8 bases agree with TRBD2. The CDR3 runs 11 residues. From germline, CDR1 is SGHDT and CDR2 YYEEEE. The V and J ends lost 3 bases and 15 bases, in that order; junction bases with no gene match: 5. The DNA for the CDR3 is TGTGCCAGCAGCTCGGGACTAGAAGGGTTCTTC. Translating it yields CASSSGLEGFF.

In this sample, this clonotype turned up once. The J gene is TRBJ2-1, the V gene TRBV11-3, with 10 bases fitting TRBD1. Germline values: CDR1 SGHNT, CDR2 YENEEA. The V and J ends lost 6 bases and 8 bases, in that order; junction bases with no gene match: 10. The CDR3 has 15 amino acids. CDR3 loop: CASRRQGATSDEQFF. The DNA of the CDR3 is TGTGCCAGCAGAAGACAGGGGGCCACCTCGGATGAGCAGTTCTTC.

V gene TRBV12-3 or TRBV12-4 combines with J gene TRBJ2-3, with D maybe TRBD2 (7 bases). The V end was cut by 6 bases, the J end by 4 bases, with 11 bases between. CDR3 length: 13 amino acids. The DNA of the CDR3 is TGTGCCAGCAGAAAGGGGGGGGCAGATACGCAGTATTTT. This encodes CASRKGGADTQYF.

This chain uses TRBV7-2 with TRBJ2-7; 10 nucleotides match TRBD1. The germline gives CDR1 SGHTA, CDR2 FQGNSA. V was pared by 5 bases and J by 2 bases, with 6 bases of the junction left unmatched. This CDR3 comprises 15 residues. The CDR3 region is CASSRTGGGTYEQYF. CDR3 nucleotides: TGTGCCAGCAGCCGGACAGGGGGAGGAACCTACGAGCAGTACTTC.

This clonotype was observed a few times. J is TRBJ2-1 and V is TRBV7-2; D possibly corresponds to TRBD2 (7 bases). V lost 5 bases and J 3 bases, leaving 17 bases between the germline ends. The CDR3 contains 16 residues. The germline V gene has CDR1 SGHTA and CDR2 FQGNSA. The CDR3 here is CASSPPRGGHYNEQFF. CDR3 DNA sequence: TGTGCCAGCAGCCCCCCGAGGGGGGGGCACTACAATGAGCAGTTCTTC.

This chain connects TRBV5-1 to TRBJ1-5; unclear D gene. Germline CDR1 and CDR2: SGHRS and YFSETQ. The length of the CDR3 is 13 residues. V was trimmed by 3 bases and J by 5 bases, leaving 9 bases between them. CDR3 DNA: TGCGCCAGCAGCTCTTCAATCGATCAGCCCCAGCATTTT. It is translated as CASSSSIDQPQHF. Using reference TRBV5-1 and TRBJ1-5 for the parts outside the CDR3, the full variable domain is KAGVTQTPRYLIKTRGQQVTLSCSPISGHRSVSWYQQTPGQGLQFLFEYFSETQRNKGNFPGRFSGRQFSNSRSEMNVSTLELGDSALYLCASSSSIDQPQHFGDGTRLSIL.

This clonotype was seen only a few times. CDR3 protein: CASGLVLGPELYEQYF. Written as DNA, the CDR3 is TGTGCTAGTGGTTTGGTTTTAGGACCGGAGCTCTACGAGCAGTACTTC. The rearrangement joins TRBV12-5 to TRBJ2-7; D unclear. The ends were cut back, 0 bases at V and 3 bases at J, with 15 bases in the middle. The CDR3 totals 16 residues. CDR1 and CDR2 from the germline V gene are LGHNT and FRNRAP.

V usage is TRBV12-3 or TRBV12-4 and J usage is TRBJ2-5; D possibly corresponds to TRBD1 (7 bases). This CDR3 contains 13 residues. Trimming took off 7 bases at V and 4 bases at J, with 13 bases between the two ends. CDR3 protein: CASTNRGGETQYF. CDR3 bases: TGTGCCAGCACTAACAGGGGAGGAGAGACCCAGTACTTC.

The gene calls are TRBV6-6 and TRBJ1-4; D possibly corresponds to TRBD1 (6 bases). V shed 6 bases and J shed 2 bases, with 13 bases lying between them. The CDR3 length is 15 residues. Germline CDR1 is MNHNY and CDR2 is SVGAGI (reference sequence). The CDR3 nucleotides are TGTGCCAGCAGGCCGGAGGGGGGTACTAATGAAAAACTGTTTTTT. Amino acid sequence: CASRPEGGTNEKLFF.

This clonotype was observed a few times. The chain combines TRBV5-6 with TRBJ2-7; 9 positions agree with TRBD2. Germline-derived CDR1 and CDR2 are SGHDT and YYEEEE. V was pared by 7 bases and J by 2 bases, with 22 bases of the junction left unmatched. This CDR3 comprises 19 residues. CDR3 coding DNA: TGTGCCAGCTTCAAAGATCGTGGACTAGCGTTTACGGGACCCTACGAGCAGTACTTC. Translation gives CASFKDRGLAFTGPYEQYF.

The chain employs TRBV20-1 and TRBJ2-7; D perhaps matches TRBD2 (7 bases). CDR3 length: 19 amino acids. The germline CDR1 and CDR2 sequences are DFQATT and SNEGSKA (reference sequence). Deletions cut 5 bases from V and 0 bases from J, with 29 bases between. This chain's CDR3 is CSAGASELARGDYSYEQYF. The CDR3 DNA reads as TGCAGTGCTGGTGCTTCTGAACTAGCAAGGGGGGACTACTCCTACGAGCAGTACTTC.

The V gene is TRBV6-1, the J gene TRBJ2-7; 9 bases align to TRBD1. Germline trimming cut 6 bases from V and 6 bases from J; bases unmatched to any gene: 6. This CDR3 is 13 amino acids long. Germline V CDR1 and CDR2: MNHNS, SASEGT. CDR3 nucleotides: TGTGCCAGCAGCCGGGACAGGGATTCCGAGCAGTACTTC. This translates into CASSRDRDSEQYF.

This clonotype was found a few times. The rearrangement links TRBV29-1 to TRBJ2-7; D is ambiguous. The CDR3 runs to 12 residues. The germline V and J ends were trimmed by 5 bases and 3 bases, with 11 bases remaining between them. Germline CDR1 and CDR2: SQVTM and ANQGSEA. DNA for the CDR3: TGCAGCGTTAGAGAAGGGATCTACGAGCAGTACTTC. The encoded protein is CSVREGIYEQYF.

Only a few counts were recorded for this clonotype. The V gene is TRBV5-1, the J gene TRBJ2-1; 7 bases map to TRBD1. The germline gives CDR1 SGHRS, CDR2 YFSETQ. Trimming cost V 0 bases and J 7 bases; bases outside gene matches: 7. CDR3 length: 15 residues. The CDR3 nucleotides are TGCGCCAGCAGCTTGGAGGGGGCGTCGGGGAATGAGCAGTTCTTC. It codes for CASSLEGASGNEQFF.

The rearrangement uses TRBV30 and TRBJ1-4, with 7 bases matching TRBD1. Germline CDR1 reads GTSNPN; CDR2 reads SVGIG (reference sequence). The V gene end was trimmed by 2 bases and the J gene end by 2 bases; junction bases not matched to a gene: 5. The CDR3 runs 15 residues. The CDR3 region has the DNA TGTGCCTGGAGTCCAAAACAGGGGACTAATGAAAAACTGTTTTTT. Residues: CAWSPKQGTNEKLFF.

The chain joins TRBV7-8 to TRBJ2-1; tentatively, D is TRBD2 (5 bases). The V gene's germline CDR1 is SGHVS and CDR2 FQNEAQ. Trimming left V 5 bases short and J 9 bases short, with 20 bases between. The CDR3 sequence is 15 residues long. The CDR3 region has the DNA TGTGCCAGCAGCCCCTCCCGGGCCAGTGGGAGTGAGCAGTTCTTC. It is translated as CASSPSRASGSEQFF.